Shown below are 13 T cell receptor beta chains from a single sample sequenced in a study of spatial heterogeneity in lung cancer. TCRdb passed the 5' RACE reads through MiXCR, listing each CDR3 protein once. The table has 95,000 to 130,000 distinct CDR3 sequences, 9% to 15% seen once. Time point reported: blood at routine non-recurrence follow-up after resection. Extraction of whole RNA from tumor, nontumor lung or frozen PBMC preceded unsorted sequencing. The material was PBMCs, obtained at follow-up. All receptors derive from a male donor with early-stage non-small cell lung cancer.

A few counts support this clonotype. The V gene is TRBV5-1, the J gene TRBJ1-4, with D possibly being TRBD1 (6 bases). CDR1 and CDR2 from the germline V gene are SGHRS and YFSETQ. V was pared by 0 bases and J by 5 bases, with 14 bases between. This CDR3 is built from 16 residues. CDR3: CASSLAPTGINEKLFF. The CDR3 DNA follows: TGCGCCAGCAGCTTGGCCCCGACAGGAATAAATGAAAAACTGTTTTTT. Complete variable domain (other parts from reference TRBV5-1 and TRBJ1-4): KAGVTQTPRYLIKTRGQQVTLSCSPISGHRSVSWYQQTPGQGLQFLFEYFSETQRNKGNFPGRFSGRQFSNSRSEMNVSTLELGDSALYLCASSLAPTGINEKLFFGSGTQLSVL.

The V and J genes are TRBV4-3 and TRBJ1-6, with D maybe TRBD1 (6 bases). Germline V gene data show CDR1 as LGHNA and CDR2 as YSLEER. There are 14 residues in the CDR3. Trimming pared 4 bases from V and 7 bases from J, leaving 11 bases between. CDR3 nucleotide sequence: TGCGCCAGCAGCCCCGCGGGACAAAATTCACCCCTCCACTTT. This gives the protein CASSPAGQNSPLHF.

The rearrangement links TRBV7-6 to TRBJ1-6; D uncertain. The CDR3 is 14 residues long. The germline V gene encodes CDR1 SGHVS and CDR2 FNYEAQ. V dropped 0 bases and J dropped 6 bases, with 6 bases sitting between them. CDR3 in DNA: TGTGCCAGCAGCTTAGCGCTTAGTAATTCACCCCTCCACTTT. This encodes CASSLALSNSPLHF.

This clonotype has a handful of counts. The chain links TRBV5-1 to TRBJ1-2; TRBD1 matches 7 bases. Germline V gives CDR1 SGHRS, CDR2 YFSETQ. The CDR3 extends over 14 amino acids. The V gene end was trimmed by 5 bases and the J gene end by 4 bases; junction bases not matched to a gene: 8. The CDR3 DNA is TGCGCCAGCAGACCCGACAGGGTTAGCTATGGCTACACCTTC. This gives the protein CASRPDRVSYGYTF.

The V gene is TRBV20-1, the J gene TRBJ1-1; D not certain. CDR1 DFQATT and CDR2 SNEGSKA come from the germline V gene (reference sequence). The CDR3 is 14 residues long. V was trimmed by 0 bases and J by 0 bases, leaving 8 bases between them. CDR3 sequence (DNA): TGCAGTGCTAGAGATTTGGGGTTGAACACTGAAGCTTTCTTT. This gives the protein CSARDLGLNTEAFF.

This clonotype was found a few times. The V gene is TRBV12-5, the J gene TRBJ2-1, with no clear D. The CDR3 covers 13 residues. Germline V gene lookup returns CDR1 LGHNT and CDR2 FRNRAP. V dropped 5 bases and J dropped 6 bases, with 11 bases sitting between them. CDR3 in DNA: TGTGCTAGTGGTCTCTCTCCAGGCAATGAGCAGTTCTTC. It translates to CASGLSPGNEQFF.

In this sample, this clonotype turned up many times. CDR3 nucleotides: TGTGCCAGCAGTTCGGGCAGGGTAGATCCCTATGGCTACACCTTC. Translating gives CASSSGRVDPYGYTF. This rearrangement joins TRBV12-3 or TRBV12-4 to TRBJ1-2, with TRBD1 as a possible D gene (5 bases). V lost 4 bases to trimming and J lost 4 bases, with 16 bases between them. The CDR3 has 15 residues.

The CDR3, as DNA: TGTGCCAGCAGCGGAGTATACAATCAGCCCCAGCATTTT. It is translated as CASSGVYNQPQHF. The chain employs TRBV7-2 and TRBJ1-5, with D unresolved. This CDR3 region has 13 residues. CDR1 SGHTA and CDR2 FQGNSA come from the germline V gene. With 5 bases removed from V and 3 bases from J, the gap between germline ends came to 8 bases.

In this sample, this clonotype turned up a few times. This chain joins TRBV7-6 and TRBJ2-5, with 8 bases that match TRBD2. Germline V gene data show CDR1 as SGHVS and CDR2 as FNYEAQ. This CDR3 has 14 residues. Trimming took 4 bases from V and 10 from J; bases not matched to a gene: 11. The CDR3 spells CASSSERGPGYQYF. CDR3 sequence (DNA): TGTGCCAGCAGCTCGGAGCGGGGGCCGGGGTACCAGTACTTC.

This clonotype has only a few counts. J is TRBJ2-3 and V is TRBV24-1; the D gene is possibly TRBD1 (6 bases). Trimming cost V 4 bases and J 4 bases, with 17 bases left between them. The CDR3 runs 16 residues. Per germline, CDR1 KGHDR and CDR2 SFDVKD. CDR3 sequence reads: CATSEPATGNADTQYF. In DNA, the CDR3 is TGTGCCACCAGTGAGCCCGCCACAGGGAACGCAGATACGCAGTATTTT.

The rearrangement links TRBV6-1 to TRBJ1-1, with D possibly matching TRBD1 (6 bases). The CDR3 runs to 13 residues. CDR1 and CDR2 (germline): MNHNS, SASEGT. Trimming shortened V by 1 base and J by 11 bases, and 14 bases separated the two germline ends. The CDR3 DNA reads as TGTGCCAGCAGTGAAGTTTTGACAGGCGGCGCTTTCTTT. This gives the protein CASSEVLTGGAFF.

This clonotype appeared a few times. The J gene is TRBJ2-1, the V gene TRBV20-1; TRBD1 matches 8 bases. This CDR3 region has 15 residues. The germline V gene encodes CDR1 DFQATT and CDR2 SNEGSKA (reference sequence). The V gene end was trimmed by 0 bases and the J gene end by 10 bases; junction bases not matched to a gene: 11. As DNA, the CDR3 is TGCAGTGCTAGAGATAACAGGGGGAGACCAGACGAGCAGTTCTTC. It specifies CSARDNRGRPDEQFF.

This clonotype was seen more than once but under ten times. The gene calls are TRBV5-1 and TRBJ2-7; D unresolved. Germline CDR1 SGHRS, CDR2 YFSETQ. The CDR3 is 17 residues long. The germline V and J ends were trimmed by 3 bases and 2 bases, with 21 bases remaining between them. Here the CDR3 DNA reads TGCGCCAGCAGCTCCCTTCCAACCAGGCCGGAGACCTACGAGCAGTACTTC. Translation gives CASSSLPTRPETYEQYF.